This T cell receptor beta chain stems from a study of T cells in narcolepsy. Study-wide findings and caveats: HCRT-specific and TRIB2-specific autoreactive clonotypes appeared among same-patient CSF and blood CD4+ clonotypes.

Using immunoSEQ multiplex PCR, the repertoire was profiled, and TCRdb retains in-frame clones only, with some absent. The table has around 30,000 clones, 60% to 80% seen once. Turning to this clone: What it binds is not known.

The sample comprised memory (CD45RA-) CD4+ T cells from blood. The receptor was derived from a human donor in good health.

Here the CDR3 DNA reads TGTGCCAGCAGCAGGGGGCGGACCGCCCAGCCCCAGCATTTT. Its protein is CASSRGRTAQPQHF. The chain is built from TRBV5-6 and TRBJ1-5; 7 bases line up with TRBD1. The CDR3 consists of 14 residues. Losses at the gene ends were 4 bases for V and 7 bases for J; bases not matched to a gene: 8. Germline V gene data show CDR1 as SGHDT and CDR2 as YYEEEE.